Presented here are 15 T cell receptor beta chains from one specimen sequenced in a study of T cells in Graves' hyperthyroidism and ophthalmopathy. Amplification of TCR beta CDR3 regions was performed using RNA transcripts as template. When the TCR CDR3 underwent first-round RT-PCR, the HTBI primer set was used. From the multiplex PCR reads, TCRdb called clonotypes with MiXCR, one entry per CDR3 protein. Here the sample spans roughly 240,000 distinct CDR3 sequences, about a sixth being singletons. Specimen: blood. The receptors were gathered from a woman under 30 with Graves' ophthalmopathy.

This clonotype was detected a few times. A much larger clone lies a single base off, so this may be a read error. The chain links TRBV7-8 to TRBJ2-7; 11 bases align to TRBD1. The CDR3 has 17 residues. Germline V gene lookup returns CDR1 SGHVS and CDR2 FQNEAQ. The CDR3 loop is CTSSLGGWGQGAYEQYF. CDR3 DNA: TGTACCAGCAGCTTAGGAGGATGGGGACAGGGGGCCTACGAGCAGTACTTC.

CDR3 sequence (DNA): TGTGCCAGCAGCCTTTTTCGGGGGTTGGGCAATCAGCCCCAGCATTTT. Its translation is CASSLFRGLGNQPQHF. The genes are TRBV7-2 and TRBJ1-5, with a tentative D call TRBD1 (5 bases). Looked up from germline, CDR1 is SGHTA and CDR2 is FQGNSA. V was trimmed by 5 bases and J by 2 bases, leaving 16 bases between them. The CDR3 contains 16 residues.

In its sample, this clonotype was seen many times. The rearrangement uses TRBV20-1 and TRBJ1-1, with 11 bases that match TRBD1. The CDR3 extends over 14 amino acids. Looked up from germline, CDR1 is DFQATT and CDR2 is SNEGSKA (reference sequence). Losses at the gene ends were 0 bases for V and 10 bases for J; bases not matched to a gene: 7. CDR3 loop: CSARDPGQGARAFF. DNA for the CDR3: TGCAGTGCTAGAGATCCAGGACAGGGGGCGCGAGCTTTCTTT.

This clonotype was picked up many times. V gene TRBV12-3 or TRBV12-4 combines with J gene TRBJ2-7; tentatively, D is TRBD2 (6 bases). The CDR3 is made up of 12 amino acids. V was shortened by 3 bases and J by 6 bases, with 9 bases between the two germline ends. The CDR3 sequence: CASSFLGGEQYF. In nucleotides, the CDR3 is TGTGCCAGCAGTTTCCTGGGGGGCGAGCAGTACTTC.

This clonotype was seen at least ten times. This chain links TRBV11-3 with TRBJ1-2; D is possibly TRBD1 (6 bases). Germline V gene lookup returns CDR1 SGHNT and CDR2 YENEEA. The length of the CDR3 is 12 residues. V was cut by 5 bases and J by 8 bases, with 12 bases left in between. The CDR3 reads CASSRNREGYTF. The CDR3 DNA sequence: TGTGCCAGCAGCAGAAACAGGGAAGGCTACACCTTC.

A few counts support this clonotype. V and J are TRBV5-6 and TRBJ2-1, with 7 bases identical to TRBD2. Trimming took 2 bases from V and 7 from J; bases not matched to a gene: 9. This CDR3 contains 15 residues. Germline-derived CDR1 and CDR2 are SGHDT and YYEEEE. The CDR3 DNA reads as TGTGCCAGCAGCTTACCGGGAGGCGGTGGAAATGAGCAGTTCTTC. This encodes CASSLPGGGGNEQFF.

This clonotype was detected many times. The chain recombines TRBV7-2 with TRBJ2-5; D is uncertain. Germline V CDR1 and CDR2: SGHTA, FQGNSA. This CDR3 has 18 residues. The V end lost 5 bases, the J end lost 7 bases, and 29 bases lay between the germline ends. CDR3 sequence reads: CASSDKTAGSGLIATQYF. The CDR3 region has the DNA TGTGCCAGCAGCGATAAAACAGCCGGATCGGGTTTGATTGCGACCCAGTACTTC.

This clonotype showed up many times. J is TRBJ1-1 and V is TRBV7-9, with a weak D call TRBD1 (5 bases). The CDR3 totals 15 residues. The germline gives CDR1 SEHNR, CDR2 FQNEAQ (reference sequence). Trimming took 5 bases from V and 0 from J, leaving 13 bases between them. The CDR3 loop is CASSPTDTVNTEAFF. The CDR3 nucleotides read TGTGCCAGCAGCCCCACGGACACCGTGAACACTGAAGCTTTCTTT.

This clonotype occurred many times. The CDR3: CASSFPGRLGEQYF. CDR3 nucleotides: TGTGCCAGCAGTTTTCCGGGACGGCTGGGGGAGCAGTACTTC. V is TRBV11-2 and J is TRBJ2-7; D is perhaps TRBD1 or TRBD2 (5 bases each). This CDR3 comprises 14 residues. Trimming left V 6 bases short and J 7 bases short, with 19 bases between. CDR1 is SGHAT and CDR2 is FQNNGV in the germline V gene.

This clonotype occurred many times. The J gene is TRBJ2-7, the V gene TRBV7-9; TRBD1 aligns across 7 bases. This CDR3 contains 17 residues. Trimming removed 5 bases from V and 2 bases from J; junction bases left unmatched: 15. Germline CDR1 SEHNR, CDR2 FQNEAQ (reference sequence). The CDR3 loop is CASSVRMTGDSTYEQYF. The CDR3 DNA follows: TGTGCCAGCAGCGTGAGGATGACCGGGGACAGTACCTACGAGCAGTACTTC.

This clonotype has at least ten counts. This rearrangement joins TRBV5-1 to TRBJ1-2; TRBD1 is a possible D gene (5 bases). This CDR3 comprises 13 residues. V shed 4 bases and J shed 3 bases, with 10 bases lying between them. Germline-derived CDR1 and CDR2 are SGHRS and YFSETQ. The DNA for the CDR3 is TGCGCCAGCAGCCGGGACGGTGACTATGGCTACACCTTC. This gives the protein CASSRDGDYGYTF.

Ten or more counts support this clonotype. The rearrangement uses TRBV7-3 and TRBJ2-7; 10 bases match TRBD2. The CDR3 is 15 amino acids. V shed 5 bases, J shed 2 bases, and the junction held 6 bases outside the gene matches. Germline V CDR1 and CDR2: SGHTA, FQGTGA. The CDR3 nucleotides are TGTGCCAGCAGCGTAGCGGGGGGCCTTCCCTACGAGCAGTACTTC. This sequence encodes CASSVAGGLPYEQYF.

This clonotype was detected many times. V is TRBV11-2 and J is TRBJ2-5; 9 bases map to TRBD1. V lost 8 bases and J lost 3; bases outside the gene matches: 1. This CDR3 has 12 residues. From germline, CDR1 is SGHAT and CDR2 FQNNGV. Here the CDR3 reads CASRQGEETQYF. CDR3 nucleotide sequence: TGTGCCAGCCGACAGGGGGAAGAGACCCAGTACTTC.

This clonotype appeared once. Germline is not matched at one junction end, which may reflect a read error. V usage is TRBV6-1 and J usage is TRBJ2-1, with TRBD1 matching 8 bases. In germline, CDR1 is MNHNS, CDR2 SASEGT. This CDR3 spans 14 amino acids. CDR3 sequence: CASSDRTGLNEQFF. Written as DNA, the CDR3 is TGCGCCAGCAGTGACCGGACAGGGCTCAATGAGCAGTTCTTC.

This clonotype was picked up many times. The genes are TRBV6-4 and TRBJ2-3, with unresolved D. Germline V lookup: CDR1 MRHNA, CDR2 SNTAGT. The CDR3 is 17 amino acids. The V end lost 8 bases, the J end lost 4 bases, and 25 bases lay between the germline ends. CDR3 region: CASRRAASNPSPDTQYF. The CDR3 nucleotides read TGTGCCAGCCGGAGAGCTGCTTCGAACCCCAGCCCAGATACGCAGTATTTT.